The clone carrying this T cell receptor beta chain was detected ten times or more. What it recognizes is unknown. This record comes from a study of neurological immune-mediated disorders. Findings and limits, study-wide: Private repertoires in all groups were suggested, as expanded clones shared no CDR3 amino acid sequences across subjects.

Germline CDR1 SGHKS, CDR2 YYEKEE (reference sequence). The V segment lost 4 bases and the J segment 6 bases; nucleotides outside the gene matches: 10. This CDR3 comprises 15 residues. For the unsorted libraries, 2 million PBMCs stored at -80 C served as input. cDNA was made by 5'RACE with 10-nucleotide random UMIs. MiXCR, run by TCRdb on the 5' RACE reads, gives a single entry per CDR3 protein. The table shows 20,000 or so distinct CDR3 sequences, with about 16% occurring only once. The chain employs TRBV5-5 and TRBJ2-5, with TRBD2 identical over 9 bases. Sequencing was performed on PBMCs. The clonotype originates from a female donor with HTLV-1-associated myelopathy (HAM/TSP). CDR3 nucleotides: TGTGCCAGCAGCCCGACTAGCGGAAGGGCACAGACCCAGTACTTC. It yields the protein CASSPTSGRAQTQYF.